One TCR beta chain is described in this entry. CDR1 and CDR2 from the germline V gene are SNHLY and FYNNEI. The CDR3 is 14 residues long. V was pared by 6 bases and J by 10 bases, with 12 bases of the junction left unmatched. Original methodology: Estimated nucleated cell counts came from reference gene primer amplification. Assay used: immunoSEQ multiplex PCR; TCRdb lists only in-frame clones, some missing. The V and J calls and clone size come from that table; D and trimming were worked out from the DNA. The sample consists of 65,000 to 80,000 clones, around nine tenths of them appearing once. This entry comes from a study of blood T cell repertoires in COVID-19. Study details: Some COVID-19 samples were acute and others convalescent; all came from the United States, Italy and Spain. The cDNA or gDNA used as material had been derived from T cells, B-cell-depleted T cells, or PBMCs.

The chain has TRBV2 and TRBJ1-1; 9 bases agree with TRBD1. The sequenced sample was peripheral blood. The sequence was collected from a man aged 50 to 59 with active COVID-19. In DNA, the CDR3 is TGTGCCAGCAGGGCCGGGACAGGGAGGGCTGGAGCTTTCTTT. Its protein is CASRAGTGRAGAFF.